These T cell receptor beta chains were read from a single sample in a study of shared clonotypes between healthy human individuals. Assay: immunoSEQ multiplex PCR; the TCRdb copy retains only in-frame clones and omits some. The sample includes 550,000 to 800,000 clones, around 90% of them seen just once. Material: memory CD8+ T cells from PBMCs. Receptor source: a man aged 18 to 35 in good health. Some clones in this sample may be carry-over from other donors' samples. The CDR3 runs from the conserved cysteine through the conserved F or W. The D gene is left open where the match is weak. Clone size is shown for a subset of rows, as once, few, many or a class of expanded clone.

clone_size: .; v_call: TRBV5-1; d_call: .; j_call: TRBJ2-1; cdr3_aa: CASSFDLSSYNEQFF; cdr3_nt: TGCGCCAGCAGCTTTGACTTAAGCTCCTACAATGAGCAGTTCTTC
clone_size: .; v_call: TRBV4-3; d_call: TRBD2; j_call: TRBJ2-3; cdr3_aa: CASSQDWATGTSGRRDTQYF; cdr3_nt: TGCGCCAGCAGCCAAGATTGGGCCACCGGGACTAGCGGCCGTAGAGATACGCAGTATTTT
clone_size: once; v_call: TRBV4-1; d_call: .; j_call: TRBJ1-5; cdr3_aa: CASSQDPPWTEVGKYSNQPQHF; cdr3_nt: TGCGCCAGCAGCCAAGACCCCCCTTGGACGGAGGTGGGGAAGTATAGCAATCAGCCCCAGCATTTT
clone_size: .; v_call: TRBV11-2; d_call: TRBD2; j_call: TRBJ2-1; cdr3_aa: CASSLTPFRLAGGSEQFF; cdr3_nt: TGTGCCAGCAGCTTGACCCCATTTCGACTAGCGGGAGGGTCTGAGCAGTTCTTC
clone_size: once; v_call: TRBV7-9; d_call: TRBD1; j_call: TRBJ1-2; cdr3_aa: CASSLAPGTGDYGYTF; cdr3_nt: TGTGCCAGCAGCCTAGCACCCGGGACAGGGGATTATGGCTACACCTTC
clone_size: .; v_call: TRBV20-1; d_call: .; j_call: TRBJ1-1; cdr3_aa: CSARRDLAFF; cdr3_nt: TGCAGTGCTAGACGCGATTTAGCTTTCTTT
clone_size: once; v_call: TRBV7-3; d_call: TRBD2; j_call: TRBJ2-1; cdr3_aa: CASSAGPSGHYNEQFF; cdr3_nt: TGTGCCAGCAGCGCGGGACCTAGCGGACACTACAATGAGCAGTTCTTC
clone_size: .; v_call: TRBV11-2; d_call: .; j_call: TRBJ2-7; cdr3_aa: CASSLKGFGYEQYF; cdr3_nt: TGTGCCAGCAGCTTAAAGGGGTTTGGTTACGAGCAGTACTTC
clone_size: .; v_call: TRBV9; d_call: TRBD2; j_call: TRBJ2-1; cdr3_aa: CASSARGLAGVSYNEQFF; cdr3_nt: TGTGCCAGCAGCGCCAGAGGGCTAGCGGGAGTTTCCTACAATGAGCAGTTCTTC
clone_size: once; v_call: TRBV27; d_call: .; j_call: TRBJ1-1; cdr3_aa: CASSLSRDDFVNTEAFF; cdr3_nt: TGTGCCAGCAGTTTATCTCGGGACGACTTTGTGAACACTGAAGCTTTCTTT
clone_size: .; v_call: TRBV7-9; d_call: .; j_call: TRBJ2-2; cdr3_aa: CASSLSQGPFTGELFF; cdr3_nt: TGTGCCAGCAGCTTGAGTCAGGGGCCCTTCACCGGGGAGCTGTTTTTT
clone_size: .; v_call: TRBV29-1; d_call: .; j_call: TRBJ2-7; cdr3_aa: CSVEDSGEYEQYF; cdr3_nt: TGCAGCGTTGAAGATTCTGGGGAATACGAGCAGTACTTC
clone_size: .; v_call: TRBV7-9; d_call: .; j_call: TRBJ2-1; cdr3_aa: CASSLELAGILYGNEQFF; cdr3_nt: TGTGCCAGCAGCTTAGAGTTGGCGGGGATCCTCTACGGGAATGAGCAGTTCTTC
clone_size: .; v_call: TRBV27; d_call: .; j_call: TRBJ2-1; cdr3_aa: CASSLVQGGGEQFF; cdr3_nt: TGTGCCAGCAGTTTGGTCCAGGGAGGTGGTGAGCAGTTCTTC
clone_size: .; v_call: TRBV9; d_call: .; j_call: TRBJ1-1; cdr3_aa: CASSVGGLGTEAFF; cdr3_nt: TGTGCCAGCAGCGTAGGGGGGCTGGGCACTGAAGCTTTCTTT
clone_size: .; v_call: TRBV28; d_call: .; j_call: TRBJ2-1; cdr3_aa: CASSLWGVRTAYNEQFF; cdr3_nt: TGTGCCAGCAGTTTATGGGGGGTTAGGACAGCCTACAATGAGCAGTTCTTC
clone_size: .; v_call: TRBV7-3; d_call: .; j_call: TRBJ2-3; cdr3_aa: CASSPWGGSRADTQYF; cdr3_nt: TGTGCCAGCAGCCCCTGGGGTGGGAGCCGGGCAGATACGCAGTATTTT
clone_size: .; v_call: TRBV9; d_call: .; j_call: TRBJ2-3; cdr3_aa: CASSVGYTLGEDTQYF; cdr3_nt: TGTGCCAGCAGCGTAGGGTACACCCTCGGGGAAGATACGCAGTATTTT
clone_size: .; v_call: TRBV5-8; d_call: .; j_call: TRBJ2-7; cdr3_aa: CASSTLYGEDSYEQYF; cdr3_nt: TGTGCCAGCAGCACTTTATACGGAGAGGACTCCTACGAGCAGTACTTC
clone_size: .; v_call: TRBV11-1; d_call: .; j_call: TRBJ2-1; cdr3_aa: CASSLYGSTYNEQFF; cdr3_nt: TGTGCCAGCAGCTTATACGGGAGTACTTACAATGAGCAGTTCTTC
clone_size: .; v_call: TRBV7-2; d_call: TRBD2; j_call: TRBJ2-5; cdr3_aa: CASRGTSGSQETQYF; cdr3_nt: TGTGCCAGCAGAGGGACTAGCGGGTCCCAAGAGACCCAGTACTTC
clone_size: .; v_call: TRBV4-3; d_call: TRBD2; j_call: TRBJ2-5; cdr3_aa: CASSRLLAGDQETQYF; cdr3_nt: TGCGCCAGCAGCCGCCTACTAGCGGGAGACCAAGAGACCCAGTACTTC
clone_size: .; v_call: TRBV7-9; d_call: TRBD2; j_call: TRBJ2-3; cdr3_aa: CASSPGGLAGPDTQYF; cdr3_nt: TGTGCCAGCAGCCCCGGTGGGCTAGCGGGACCAGATACGCAGTATTTT
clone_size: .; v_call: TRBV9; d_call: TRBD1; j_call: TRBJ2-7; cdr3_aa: CASSVSGQGTYEQYF; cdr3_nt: TGTGCCAGCAGCGTATCCGGACAGGGCACCTACGAGCAGTACTTC
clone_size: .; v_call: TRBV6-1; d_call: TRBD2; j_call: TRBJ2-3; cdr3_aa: CASSDRGRDLTDTQYF; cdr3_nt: TGTGCCAGCAGTGATCGGGGGAGGGATTTAACAGATACGCAGTATTTT
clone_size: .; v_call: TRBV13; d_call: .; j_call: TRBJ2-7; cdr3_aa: CASSLGTVFAYEQYF; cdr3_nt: TGTGCCAGCAGCTTAGGGACAGTCTTTGCCTACGAGCAGTACTTC
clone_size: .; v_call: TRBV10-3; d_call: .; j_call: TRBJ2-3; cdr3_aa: CAISASVGDTQYF; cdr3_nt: TGTGCCATCAGTGCCTCGGTTGGGGATACGCAGTATTTT
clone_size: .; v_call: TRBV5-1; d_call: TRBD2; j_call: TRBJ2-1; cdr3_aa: CASSPGLAGGDEQFF; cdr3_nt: TGCGCCAGCAGCCCGGGACTAGCGGGAGGGGATGAGCAGTTCTTC
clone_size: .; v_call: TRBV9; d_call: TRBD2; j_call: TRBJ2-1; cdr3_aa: CASSVSSGSNEQFF; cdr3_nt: TGTGCCAGCAGCGTAAGTAGCGGGAGCAATGAGCAGTTCTTC
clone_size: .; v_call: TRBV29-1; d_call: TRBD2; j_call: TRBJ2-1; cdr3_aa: CSVVWEGLMYNEQFF; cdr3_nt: TGCAGCGTTGTGTGGGAGGGCCTCATGTACAATGAGCAGTTCTTC
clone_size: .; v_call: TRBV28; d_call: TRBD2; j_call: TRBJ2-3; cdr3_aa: CASSLPNKREQYF; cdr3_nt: TGTGCCAGCAGTTTACCGAATAAGCGGGAGCAGTATTTT
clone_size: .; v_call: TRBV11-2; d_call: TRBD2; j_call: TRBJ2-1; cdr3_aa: CASSLLAGVDNEQFF; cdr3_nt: TGTGCCAGCAGCCTACTAGCGGGAGTTGACAATGAGCAGTTCTTC
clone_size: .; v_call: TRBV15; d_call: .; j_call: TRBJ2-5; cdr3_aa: CATRARDEETQYF; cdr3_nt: TGTGCCACCAGGGCCCGGGATGAAGAGACCCAGTACTTC
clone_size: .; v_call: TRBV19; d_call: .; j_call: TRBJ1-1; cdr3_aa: CASSIGREADEAFF; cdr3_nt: TGTGCCAGTAGTATAGGCCGGGAGGCGGACGAAGCTTTCTTT
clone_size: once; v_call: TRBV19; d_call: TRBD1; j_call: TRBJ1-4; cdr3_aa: CASSEGQVRNEKLFF; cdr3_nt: TGTGCCAGTAGCGAAGGACAGGTGCGGAATGAAAAACTGTTTTTT
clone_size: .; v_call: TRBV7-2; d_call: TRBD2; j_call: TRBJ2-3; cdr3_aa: CASSLDRAGGEADTQYF; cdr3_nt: TGTGCCAGCAGCTTAGATCGAGCGGGAGGGGAAGCAGATACGCAGTATTTT
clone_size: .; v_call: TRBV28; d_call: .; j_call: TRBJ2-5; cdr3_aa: CASRRLEEETQYF; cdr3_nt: TGTGCCAGCAGGCGACTAGAGGAAGAGACCCAGTACTTC
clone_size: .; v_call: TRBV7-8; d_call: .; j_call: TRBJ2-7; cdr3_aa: CASSLPVGRDYEQYF; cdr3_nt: TGTGCCAGCAGCTTGCCCGTCGGGAGAGACTACGAGCAGTACTTC
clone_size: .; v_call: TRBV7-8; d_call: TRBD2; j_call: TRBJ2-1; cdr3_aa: CASMGLAGAHEQFF; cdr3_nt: TGTGCCAGCATGGGGCTAGCGGGAGCCCATGAGCAGTTCTTC
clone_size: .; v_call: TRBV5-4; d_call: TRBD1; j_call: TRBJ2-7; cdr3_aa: CASSRDRGEQYF; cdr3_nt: TGTGCCAGCAGCCGGGACAGGGGAGAGCAGTACTTC
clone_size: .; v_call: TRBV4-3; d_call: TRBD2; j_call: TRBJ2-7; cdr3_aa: CASSQEWGGGPYEQYF; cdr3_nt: TGCGCCAGCAGCCAAGAATGGGGCGGGGGGCCGTACGAGCAGTACTTC